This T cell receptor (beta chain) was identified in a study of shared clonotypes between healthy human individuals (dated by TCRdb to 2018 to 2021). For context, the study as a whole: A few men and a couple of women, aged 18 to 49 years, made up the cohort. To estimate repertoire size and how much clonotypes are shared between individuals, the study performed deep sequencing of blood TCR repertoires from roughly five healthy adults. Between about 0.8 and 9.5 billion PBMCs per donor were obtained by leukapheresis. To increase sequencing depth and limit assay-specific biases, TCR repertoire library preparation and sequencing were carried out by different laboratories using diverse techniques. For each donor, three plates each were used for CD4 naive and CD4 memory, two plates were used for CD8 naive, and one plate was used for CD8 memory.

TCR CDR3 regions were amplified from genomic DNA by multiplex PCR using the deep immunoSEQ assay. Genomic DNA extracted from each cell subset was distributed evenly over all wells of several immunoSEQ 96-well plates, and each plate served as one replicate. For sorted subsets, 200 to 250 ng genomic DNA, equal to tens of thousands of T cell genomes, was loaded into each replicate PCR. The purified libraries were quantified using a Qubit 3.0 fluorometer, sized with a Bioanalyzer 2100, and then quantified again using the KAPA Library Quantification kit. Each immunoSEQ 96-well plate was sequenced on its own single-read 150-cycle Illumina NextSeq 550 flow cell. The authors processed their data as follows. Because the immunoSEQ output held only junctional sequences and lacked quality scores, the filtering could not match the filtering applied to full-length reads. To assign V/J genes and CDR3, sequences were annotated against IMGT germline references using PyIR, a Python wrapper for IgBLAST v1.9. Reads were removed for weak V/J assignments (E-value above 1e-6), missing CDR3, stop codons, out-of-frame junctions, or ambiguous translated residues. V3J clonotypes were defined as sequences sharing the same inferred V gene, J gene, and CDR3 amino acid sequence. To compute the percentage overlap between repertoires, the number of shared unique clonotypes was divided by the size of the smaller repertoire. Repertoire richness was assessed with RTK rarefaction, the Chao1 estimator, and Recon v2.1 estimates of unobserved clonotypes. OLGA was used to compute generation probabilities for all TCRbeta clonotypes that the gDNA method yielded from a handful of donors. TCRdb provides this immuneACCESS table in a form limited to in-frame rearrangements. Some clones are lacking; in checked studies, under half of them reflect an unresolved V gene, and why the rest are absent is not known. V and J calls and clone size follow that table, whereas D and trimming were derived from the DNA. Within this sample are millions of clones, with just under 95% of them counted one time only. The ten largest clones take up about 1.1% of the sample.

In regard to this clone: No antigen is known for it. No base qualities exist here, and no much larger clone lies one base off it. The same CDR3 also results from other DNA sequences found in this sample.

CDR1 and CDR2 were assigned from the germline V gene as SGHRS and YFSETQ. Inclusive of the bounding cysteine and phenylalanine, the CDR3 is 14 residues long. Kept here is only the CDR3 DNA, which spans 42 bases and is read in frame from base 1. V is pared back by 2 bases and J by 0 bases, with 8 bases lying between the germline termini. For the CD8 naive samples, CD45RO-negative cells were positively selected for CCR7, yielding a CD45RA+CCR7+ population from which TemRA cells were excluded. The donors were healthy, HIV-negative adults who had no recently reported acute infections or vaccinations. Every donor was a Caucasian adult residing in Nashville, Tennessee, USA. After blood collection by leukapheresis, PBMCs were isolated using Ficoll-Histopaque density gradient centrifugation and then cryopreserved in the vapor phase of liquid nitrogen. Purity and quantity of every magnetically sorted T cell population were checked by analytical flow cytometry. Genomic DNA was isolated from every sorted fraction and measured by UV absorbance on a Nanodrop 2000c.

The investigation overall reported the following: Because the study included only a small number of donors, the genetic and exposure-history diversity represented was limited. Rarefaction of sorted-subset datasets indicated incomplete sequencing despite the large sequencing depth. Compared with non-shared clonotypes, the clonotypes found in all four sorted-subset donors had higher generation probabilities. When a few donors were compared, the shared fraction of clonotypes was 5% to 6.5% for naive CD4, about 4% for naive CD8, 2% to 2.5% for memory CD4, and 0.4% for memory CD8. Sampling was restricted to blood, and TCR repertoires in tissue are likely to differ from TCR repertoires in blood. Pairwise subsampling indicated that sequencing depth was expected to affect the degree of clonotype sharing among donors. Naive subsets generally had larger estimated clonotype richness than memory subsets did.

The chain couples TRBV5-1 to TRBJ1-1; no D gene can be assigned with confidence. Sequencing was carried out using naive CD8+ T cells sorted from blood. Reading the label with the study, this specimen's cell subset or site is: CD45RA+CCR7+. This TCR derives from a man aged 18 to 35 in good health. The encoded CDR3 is CASSLWGVNTEAFF. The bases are TGCGCCAGCAGCTTATGGGGAGTGAACACTGAAGCTTTCTTT.